This entry lists 22 T cell receptor beta chains sequenced from one sample in a study of blood T cell repertoires in COVID-19. Clones were read by immunoSEQ multiplex PCR, and TCRdb kept only the in-frame ones, dropping some. The sample carries 100,000 to 150,000 clones, roughly four fifths recorded once. Sequenced input: peripheral blood. The receptors originated from a man aged 60 to 69 with acute or convalescent COVID-19.

This sequence joins TRBV7-6 and TRBJ2-2; 13 bases agree with TRBD2. After removal of 3 bases from V and 4 bases from J, the junction contained 8 bases not matched to a gene. Germline lookup yields CDR1 SGHVS and CDR2 FNYEAQ. This CDR3 has 18 residues. CDR3 residues: CASSLVSGTSGITGELFF. In DNA form, the CDR3 reads TGTGCCAGCAGCTTGGTATCGGGGACTAGCGGGATCACCGGGGAGCTGTTTTTT.

The chain uses TRBV18 and TRBJ1-2; 11 bases line up with TRBD1. Germline-derived CDR1 and CDR2 are KGHSH and LQKENI. The length of the CDR3 is 15 residues. Trimming took 3 bases from V and 7 from J; bases not matched to a gene: 7. The CDR3 sequence: CASSPSGTGGGGYTF. The CDR3 DNA sequence: TGTGCCAGCTCACCTTCCGGGACAGGGGGTGGTGGCTACACCTTC.

V is TRBV2 and J is TRBJ1-5, with D hard to call. Germline CDR1 and CDR2: SNHLY and FYNNEI. This CDR3 is 14 amino acids long. Trimming shortened V by 4 bases and J by 2 bases, and 9 bases separated the two germline ends. The CDR3 protein is CASSALRGNQPQHF. DNA for the CDR3: TGTGCCAGCAGTGCCCTTCGGGGCAATCAGCCCCAGCATTTT.

The V and J genes are TRBV2 and TRBJ1-2; TRBD1 might be the D (6 bases). Germline CDR1 and CDR2: SNHLY and FYNNEI. V dropped 6 bases and J dropped 0 bases, with 11 bases sitting between them. The CDR3 sequence is 14 residues long. CDR3 residues: CASSEQGSNYGYTF. CDR3 in DNA: TGTGCCAGCAGCGAACAGGGTTCTAACTATGGCTACACCTTC.

This CDR3 reads CASRTGVTNEKLFF. CDR3 nucleotides: TGCGCCAGCCGCACAGGGGTGACTAATGAAAAACTGTTTTTT. The chain has TRBV5-1 and TRBJ1-4; 7 nucleotides align to TRBD1. V lost 7 bases and J lost 2; bases outside the gene matches: 5. Germline lookup yields CDR1 SGHRS and CDR2 YFSETQ. The length of the CDR3 is 14 residues. Full variable domain (missing parts from reference TRBV5-1 and TRBJ1-4): KAGVTQTPRYLIKTRGQQVTLSCSPISGHRSVSWYQQTPGQGLQFLFEYFSETQRNKGNFPGRFSGRQFSNSRSEMNVSTLELGDSALYLCASRTGVTNEKLFFGSGTQLSVL.

This chain connects TRBV7-9 to TRBJ1-2, with D maybe TRBD1 (6 bases). The CDR3 is made up of 13 amino acids. Trimming stripped 1 base from V and 9 bases from J, with 12 bases between. Germline V CDR1 and CDR2: SEHNR, FQNEAQ (reference sequence). CDR3 in DNA: TGTGCCAGCAGCTTAGTAGGGCAGGGGCGCTACACCTTC. As protein: CASSLVGQGRYTF. Full variable domain (missing parts from reference TRBV7-9 and TRBJ1-2): DTGVSQNPRHKITKRGQNVTFRCDPISEHNRLYWYRQTLGQGPEFLTYFQNEAQLEKSRLLSDRFSAERPKGSFSTLEIQRTEQGDSAMYLCASSLVGQGRYTFGSGTRLTVV.

The chain is built from TRBV11-2 and TRBJ2-3, with no clear D. Germline-derived CDR1 and CDR2 are SGHAT and FQNNGV. Trimming left V 2 bases short and J 7 bases short, with 13 bases between. The CDR3 has 14 residues. The CDR3 protein is CASSLYEEVYTQYF. CDR3 in DNA: TGTGCCAGCAGCTTATACGAGGAAGTATATACGCAGTATTTT.

This chain connects TRBV30 to TRBJ1-4; D remains ambiguous. The CDR3 runs to 12 residues. Germline CDR1 GTSNPN, CDR2 SVGIG (reference sequence). V gave up 3 bases and J gave up 4 bases, with 6 bases separating them. CDR3 coding DNA: TGTGCCTGGAGACGGTATAATGAAAAACTGTTTTTT. Amino acid sequence: CAWRRYNEKLFF.

The chain links TRBV28 to TRBJ2-7, with a tentative D call TRBD2 (5 bases). V lost 3 bases and J 7 bases, leaving 16 bases between the germline ends. This CDR3 has 14 residues. Germline V gene data show CDR1 as MDHEN and CDR2 as SYDVKM. CDR3 DNA: TGTGCCAGCAGTTTCACCCCCCCTTCGGGGGAGCAGTACTTC. It is translated as CASSFTPPSGEQYF.

This chain links TRBV5-1 with TRBJ2-1, with D possibly TRBD2 on 6 matching bases. Trimming removed 6 bases at V and 6 bases at J, with 19 bases between. The CDR3 totals 15 residues. Germline V CDR1 and CDR2: SGHRS, YFSETQ. The CDR3 DNA is TGCGCCAGCAAAAGGGACGGGAGAATGCCCAATGAGCAGTTCTTC. It codes for CASKRDGRMPNEQFF.

V and J are TRBV7-3 and TRBJ2-3; TRBD2 aligns across 16 bases. CDR1 is SGHTA, CDR2 FQGTGA, per germline. The junction had 8 bases not matched to a gene; V was cut back by 5 bases and J by 9 bases. This CDR3 contains 16 residues. The CDR3 coding sequence is TGTGCCAGCAGCATAGACGGGACTAGCGGGAGGGACACGCAGTATTTT. It translates to CASSIDGTSGRDTQYF. The variable domain in full, with the rest retrieved from reference TRBV7-3 and TRBJ2-3, is GAGVSQTPSNKVTEKGKYVELRCDPISGHTALYWYRQSLGQGPEFLIYFQGTGAADDSGLPNDRFFAVRPEGSVSTLKIQRTERGDSAVYLCASSIDGTSGRDTQYFGPGTRLTVL.

This clone was observed a few times. CDR3 protein: CASSPGQARETQYF. The CDR3 nucleotides read TGCGCCAGCAGCCCAGGACAAGCGAGGGAGACCCAGTACTTC. The chain is built from TRBV5-1 and TRBJ2-5, with a weak D call TRBD1 (5 bases). The CDR3 spans 14 residues. Germline assignment: CDR1 SGHRS and CDR2 YFSETQ. Trimming removed 4 bases from V and 5 bases from J, with 15 bases in between. The entire variable domain, with the rest obtained from reference TRBV5-1 and TRBJ2-5, is as follows: KAGVTQTPRYLIKTRGQQVTLSCSPISGHRSVSWYQQTPGQGLQFLFEYFSETQRNKGNFPGRFSGRQFSNSRSEMNVSTLELGDSALYLCASSPGQARETQYFGPGTRLLVL.

The V gene is TRBV24-1, the J gene TRBJ2-7, with 9 bases matching TRBD1. Looked up from germline, CDR1 is KGHDR and CDR2 is SFDVKD. J lost 13 bases, V lost 5 bases, and 8 bases had no gene match. CDR3 length equals 12 residues. CDR3 amino acids: CATSAGQGSLYF. Here the CDR3 DNA reads TGTGCCACCAGTGCCGGACAGGGGAGTTTATACTTC.

The rearrangement joins TRBV25-1 to TRBJ2-5; 11 positions match TRBD2. Per the germline V gene, CDR1 is MGHDK and CDR2 is SYGVNS. The CDR3 has 15 amino acids. After removal of 3 bases from V and 4 bases from J, the junction contained 4 bases not matched to a gene. CDR3 DNA: TGTGCCAGCAGTGACCCCCTAGCGGGAGGAGAGACCCAGTACTTC. It translates to CASSDPLAGGETQYF.

This sequence joins TRBV10-3 and TRBJ1-5; 7 bases align to TRBD1. V lost 3 bases to trimming and J lost 4 bases; unmatched junction nucleotides: 3. The CDR3 is made up of 14 amino acids. The germline CDR1 and CDR2 sequences are ENHRY and SYGVKD. CDR3 region: CAISDRGVNQPQHF. The CDR3 region has the DNA TGTGCCATCAGTGACAGGGGGGTAAATCAGCCCCAGCATTTT.

This clone was recorded once. The chain's CDR3 is CASSIRGTVEAFF. As DNA, the CDR3 is TGTGCCAGTAGTATTCGGGGGACCGTTGAAGCTTTCTTT. The gene calls are TRBV19 and TRBJ1-1, with a weak D call TRBD1 (5 bases). CDR3 size: 13 residues. From germline, CDR1 is LNHDA and CDR2 SQIVND (reference sequence). V lost 3 bases and J 7 bases, leaving 12 bases between the germline ends.

The DNA for the CDR3 is TGTGCCAGCTCACCGGAGCGGGGTAGGCAGTTCTTC. Its protein product is CASSPERGRQFF. J is TRBJ2-1 and V is TRBV18, with 7 bases identical to TRBD2. This CDR3 has 12 amino acids. Germline loops: CDR1 KGHSH, CDR2 LQKENI. The junction had 5 bases not matched to a gene; V was cut back by 3 bases and J by 12 bases.

This clone was found many times. The chain carries TRBV27 and TRBJ2-1; D possibly corresponds to TRBD2 (5 bases). The V end was cut by 2 bases, the J end by 8 bases, with 13 bases between. The CDR3 totals 14 residues. Germline V gives CDR1 MNHEY, CDR2 SMNVEV (reference sequence). The CDR3 sequence: CASSLRSGNDEQFF. The CDR3, as DNA: TGTGCCAGCAGTTTACGGTCCGGGAACGATGAGCAGTTCTTC.

The chain employs TRBV5-4 and TRBJ2-1; D is perhaps TRBD2 (7 bases). Trimming removed 4 bases at V and 2 bases at J, with 10 bases between. The CDR3 is made up of 14 amino acids. CDR1 is SGHNT, CDR2 YYREEE, per germline (reference sequence). The CDR3 spells CASSEGGAYNEQFF. CDR3 nucleotide sequence: TGTGCCAGCAGCGAAGGGGGGGCCTACAATGAGCAGTTCTTC.

This clone came up once. The chain links TRBV7-8 to TRBJ2-7; TRBD1 aligns across 9 bases. Germline V gives CDR1 SGHVS, CDR2 FQNEAQ. With V trimmed by 3 bases and J by 7 bases, 10 bases remained unmatched. This CDR3 is 15 amino acids long. The CDR3 bases are TGTGCCAGCAGCTTCCCCGGGACAGGGATTGGGGAGCAGTACTTC. The encoded protein is CASSFPGTGIGEQYF.

This chain joins TRBV4-2 and TRBJ2-1, with 11 nucleotides matching TRBD2. This CDR3 is built from 17 residues. Germline CDR1 reads LGHNA; CDR2 reads YNFKEQ. Trimming took 1 base from V and 6 from J; bases not matched to a gene: 8. The CDR3 nucleotides are TGTGCCAGCAGCCAAGGTACCGGGACTAGCGGAGTCAATGAGCAGTTCTTC. It translates to CASSQGTGTSGVNEQFF.

V and J are TRBV6-6 and TRBJ2-2, with 9 positions matching TRBD2. The ends lost 6 bases at V and 7 bases at J; junction bases unmatched: 9. CDR3 length equals 15 residues. Germline V gives CDR1 MNHNY, CDR2 SVGAGI (reference sequence). CDR3 bases: TGTGCCAGCAGGGGACTTAGCGGGAGAGACGGGGAGCTGTTTTTT. Protein sequence: CASRGLSGRDGELFF.